This TCR beta chain was sequenced during a study of T-cell memory formation after mild COVID-19. V was pared by 1 base and J by 4 bases, with 7 bases of the junction left unmatched. CDR3 size: 16 residues. CDR1 SGHAT and CDR2 FQNNGV come from the germline V gene. TCRdb reanalysed the 5' RACE reads using MiXCR and keeps one entry per CDR3 protein. The table lists about 560,000 distinct CDR3 sequences, roughly 17% of them singletons. The sequence was collected from an adult woman who had mild COVID-19 (a few samples of this study predate the infection). Cell type and time point are not known. V gene TRBV11-2 combines with J gene TRBJ2-5; 9 bases match TRBD2. Specimen: PBMCs or a T cell subset sorted from them (not recorded which). The chain's CDR3 is CASSLVSLAGTETQYF. The CDR3 DNA reads TGTGCCAGCAGCTTAGTCAGTCTAGCGGGGACAGAGACCCAGTACTTC.